Listed below are T cell receptor beta chains from one sample, sequenced in a study of cytomegalovirus exposure and HLA in healthy donors. Sequencing used immunoSEQ multiplex PCR; TCRdb keeps in-frame clones, though not all of them. The data contain roughly 150,000 clones, 68% of them singletons. The source material was PBMCs. The source of these receptors is a young man in good health and CMV-seropositive. The CDR3 runs from the conserved cysteine through the conserved F or W. Each record gives: D gene, J gene, V gene, CDR3 DNA, CDR3 protein. The D gene is left open where the match is weak.

>TRBD1|TRBJ1-1|TRBV28
TGTGCCAGCAAGGAACAGGGGCCCCTACAATACAACACTGAAGCTTTCTTT
CASKEQGPLQYNTEAFF
>.|TRBJ2-5|TRBV6-1
TGTGCCAGCAGTGTTCCCCCGGCAGCCGGGGAGACCCAGTACTTC
CASSVPPAAGETQYF
>TRBD2|TRBJ2-1|TRBV7-3
TGTGCCAGCAGCTTACAAATGGCGGGAGGGTTACCCTACAATGAGCAGTTCTTC
CASSLQMAGGLPYNEQFF
>TRBD2|TRBJ2-3|TRBV6-4
TGTGCCAGCAGTGAACTAGCGGGTACTAGCACAGATACGCAGTATTTT
CASSELAGTSTDTQYF
>.|TRBJ2-4|TRBV28
TGTGCCAGCGGGGGAGACGGGAGTGTCCGGGGAAACATTCAGTACTTC
CASGGDGSVRGNIQYF
>.|TRBJ1-2|TRBV4-2
TGTGCCAGCAGCCAAGATTCCGGGAAGGGTTGGGGCTACACCTTC
CASSQDSGKGWGYTF
>TRBD1|TRBJ1-5|TRBV25-1
TGTGCCAGCAGTGAACAGGGGGCGATTCAGCCCCAGCATTTT
CASSEQGAIQPQHF
>.|TRBJ2-5|TRBV10-1
TGCGCCAGCAGTAACAGCCAGCTCCAAGAGACCCAGTACTTC
CASSNSQLQETQYF
>.|TRBJ2-1|TRBV19
TGTGCCAGTAGTTCCCTTACTAGCCCCCCGGACAATGAGCAGTTCTTC
CASSSLTSPPDNEQFF
>.|TRBJ2-2|TRBV7-6
TGTGCCAGCAGCCTAGGAGAGAACGGGGAGCTGTTTTTT
CASSLGENGELFF
>.|TRBJ2-5|TRBV11-3
TGTGCCAGCAGCTCGAAGCAGGGCGGCCAAGAGACCCAGTACTTC
CASSSKQGGQETQYF
>TRBD1|TRBJ2-2|TRBV6-5
TGTGCCAGCAGTTCGACAGGGGGCGTAACCGGGGAGCTGTTTTTT
CASSSTGGVTGELFF
>TRBD1|TRBJ2-7|TRBV5-4
TGTGCCAGCAGCTTGGCTGGGGGACAGGGGTCCTACGAGCAGTACTTC
CASSLAGGQGSYEQYF
>.|TRBJ2-1|TRBV7-9
TGTGCCAGCAGCTTCTTCCCTTATGAGCAGTTCTTC
CASSFFPYEQFF
>TRBD1|TRBJ2-7|TRBV2
TGTGCCAGCACCACACAGGGGGCTACCTACGAGCAGTACTTC
CASTTQGATYEQYF
>TRBD1|TRBJ1-3|TRBV30
TGTGCCTGGACCGTGGACAGGGGGTCCGGAAACACCATATATTTT
CAWTVDRGSGNTIYF